The clone carrying this T cell receptor (beta chain) was seen a handful of times. Its target is unknown. Germline V gene data show CDR1 as SNHLY and CDR2 as FYNNEI. This CDR3 is built from 13 residues. V was pared by 5 bases and J by 7 bases, with 11 bases between. TCR beta VDJ and CDR3 profiling used genomic DNA as template. TCRdb used MiXCR to reprocess the reads, holding one entry per CDR3 protein. The sample holds 180,000 or so distinct CDR3 sequences, approximately 45% seen once. This entry is derived from a study of CD8+CD57+ T cells in acquired aplastic anemia. On the study more broadly: The mean DNA yield obtained from sorted CD4+ and CD8+ cells came to approximately 3 ug. Broader study findings: Common to patients and controls were 25 to 30 CD8+ CDR3 sequences.

This clonotype was sampled from a human donor in good health. This chain joins TRBV2 and TRBJ1-4; maybe TRBD1 (5 bases). The sequenced material came from sorted CD4+, CD8+, or CD8+CD57+ T cells (not recorded which) from PBMCs. CDR3 sequence (DNA): TGTGCCAGCAGTTTTCCCGGGGGTGAAAAACTGTTTTTT. It is translated as CASSFPGGEKLFF.